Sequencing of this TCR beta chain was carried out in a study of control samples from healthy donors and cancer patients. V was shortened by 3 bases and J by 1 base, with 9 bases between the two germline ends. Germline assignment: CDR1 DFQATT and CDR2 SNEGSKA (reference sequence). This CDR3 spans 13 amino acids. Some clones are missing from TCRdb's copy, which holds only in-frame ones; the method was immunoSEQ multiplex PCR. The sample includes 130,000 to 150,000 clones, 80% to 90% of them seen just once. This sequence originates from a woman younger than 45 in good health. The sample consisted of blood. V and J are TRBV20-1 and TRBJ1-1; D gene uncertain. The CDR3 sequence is CSASEIRNTEAFF. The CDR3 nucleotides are TGCAGTGCTAGTGAGATAAGGAACACTGAAGCTTTCTTT.